These 30 T cell receptor beta chains were all obtained from the same sample, sequenced in a study of cytomegalovirus exposure and HLA in healthy donors. PCR employed 60 Vbeta and 13 Jbeta primers. Profiling relied on immunoSEQ multiplex PCR, and the TCRdb table lists in-frame clones only, not all of them. The sample holds under 150,000 clones, around three quarters seen once. Sequenced: PBMCs. The receptors shown here come from a woman aged 55 to 70 in good health and CMV-seropositive.

This clone was counted a few times. The chain combines TRBV5-6 with TRBJ1-4; no clear D gene. The CDR3 runs 16 residues. The germline gives CDR1 SGHDT, CDR2 YYEEEE. V lost 4 bases to trimming and J lost 6 bases, with 19 bases between them. The CDR3 protein is CASSPLGKRVDEKLFF. CDR3 DNA sequence: TGTGCCAGCAGCCCCCTGGGGAAGAGGGTTGATGAAAAACTGTTTTTT.

The chain joins TRBV2 to TRBJ2-7; D remains unclear. From germline, CDR1 is SNHLY and CDR2 FYNNEI. V lost 3 bases, J lost 2 bases, and 14 bases lay in between. The CDR3 consists of 15 residues. CDR3 in amino acids: CASSDSAVPTYEQYF. The CDR3 bases are TGTGCCAGCAGTGATAGTGCGGTTCCTACCTACGAGCAGTACTTC.

The genes are TRBV4-1 and TRBJ1-5; D possibly corresponds to TRBD1 (5 bases). V dropped 3 bases and J dropped 5 bases, with 14 bases sitting between them. Germline V lookup: CDR1 MGHRA, CDR2 YSYEKL. The CDR3 has 15 residues. The CDR3 is CASSQGPQEYQPQHF. The CDR3 DNA follows: TGCGCCAGCAGCCAGGGGCCCCAGGAGTATCAGCCCCAGCATTTT.

The V call is TRBV5-4, the J call TRBJ2-6, with D perhaps TRBD2 (6 bases). Trimming shortened V by 4 bases and J by 0 bases, and 20 bases separated the two germline ends. The V gene's germline CDR1 is SGHNT and CDR2 YYREEE (reference sequence). The CDR3 is 19 amino acids. The CDR3: CASSRGASREYSGANVLTF. CDR3 bases: TGTGCCAGCAGCCGCGGGGCCAGTAGGGAGTACTCTGGGGCCAACGTCCTGACTTTC.

V and J are TRBV5-1 and TRBJ1-2; 7 positions match TRBD1. CDR1 SGHRS and CDR2 YFSETQ come from the germline V gene. V trimming: 4 bases; J trimming: 4 bases; junction bases outside the gene matches: 13. CDR3 length equals 16 residues. CDR3 protein: CASSLGGGTALYGYTF. The CDR3 DNA reads TGCGCCAGCAGCCTGGGAGGGGGGACAGCTCTCTATGGCTACACCTTC.

The V call is TRBV5-6, the J call TRBJ1-4, with 9 bases that match TRBD1. The CDR3 consists of 16 residues. CDR1 and CDR2 from the germline V gene are SGHDT and YYEEEE. The ends lost 0 bases at V and 6 bases at J; junction bases unmatched: 6. The CDR3 loop reads CASSLDTTGGHEKLFF. CDR3 coding DNA: TGTGCCAGCAGCTTGGACACGACAGGGGGGCATGAAAAACTGTTTTTT.

The J gene is TRBJ2-7, the V gene TRBV20-1, with D possibly TRBD1 on 5 matching bases. Germline V gene data show CDR1 as DFQATT and CDR2 as SNEGSKA (reference sequence). The CDR3 length is 11 residues. The V end was cut by 4 bases, the J end by 6 bases, with 10 bases between. The CDR3 region is CSANRQIEQYF. Written as DNA, the CDR3 is TGCAGTGCTAACAGACAGATCGAGCAGTACTTC.

CDR3 nucleotide sequence: TGTGCCAGCAGCTTATCAGGGAGCGGGCAGCCCCAGCATTTT. Amino acid sequence: CASSLSGSGQPQHF. The genes are TRBV5-4 and TRBJ1-5; D may be TRBD1 (5 bases). Germline V gives CDR1 SGHNT, CDR2 YYREEE (reference sequence). The CDR3 is made up of 14 amino acids. Trimming cost V 2 bases and J 7 bases, with 13 bases left between them.

The rearrangement uses TRBV6-5 and TRBJ2-3; D not resolved. Germline lookup yields CDR1 MNHEY and CDR2 SVGAGI. The V end was cut by 3 bases, the J end by 0 bases, with 10 bases between. CDR3 length equals 15 residues. CDR3 sequence reads: CASSYVGFSTDTQYF. As DNA, the CDR3 is TGTGCCAGCAGTTATGTCGGTTTTAGCACAGATACGCAGTATTTT.

This clone was detected only a few times. V and J are TRBV6-5 and TRBJ1-2, with 8 bases lining up with TRBD1. After removal of 0 bases from V and 5 bases from J, the junction contained 2 bases not matched to a gene. The CDR3 totals 14 residues. Germline CDR1 reads MNHEY; CDR2 reads SVGAGI. As DNA, the CDR3 is TGTGCCAGCAGTTACTCGCAGGGGGCGTATGGCTACACCTTC. Its protein product is CASSYSQGAYGYTF.

The chain is built from TRBV6-1 and TRBJ1-5, with 9 bases matching TRBD1. The germline V gene encodes CDR1 MNHNS and CDR2 SASEGT. V shed 6 bases, J shed 2 bases, and the junction held 5 bases outside the gene matches. CDR3 length: 15 amino acids. CDR3 amino acids: CASRGQGVGNQPQHF. DNA for the CDR3: TGTGCCAGCAGGGGACAGGGTGTGGGCAATCAGCCCCAGCATTTT.

The V call is TRBV18, the J call TRBJ1-5; D remains ambiguous. CDR1 and CDR2 (germline): KGHSH, LQKENI. V was clipped by 3 bases and J by 0 bases, with 12 bases between them. CDR3 length: 16 amino acids. The CDR3 reads CASSPRRSDSNQPQHF. In DNA, the CDR3 is TGTGCCAGCTCACCCCGGCGGTCTGATAGCAATCAGCCCCAGCATTTT.

This clone was detected only a few times. The J gene is TRBJ2-5, the V gene TRBV7-6, with TRBD2 matching 16 bases. J was trimmed by 5 bases and V by 2 bases; bases with no gene match: 5. The germline V gene encodes CDR1 SGHVS and CDR2 FNYEAQ. CDR3 size: 17 residues. CDR3 protein: CASSLSGLAGGRETQYF. CDR3 bases: TGTGCCAGCAGCTTATCGGGACTAGCGGGGGGGCGGGAGACCCAGTACTTC. Together with reference TRBV7-6 and TRBJ2-5, the CDR3 gives the full variable domain: GAGVSQSPRYKVTKRGQDVALRCDPISGHVSLYWYRQALGQGPEFLTYFNYEAQQDKSGLPNDRFSAERPEGSISTLTIQRTEQRDSAMYRCASSLSGLAGGRETQYFGPGTRLLVL.

The chain joins TRBV2 to TRBJ1-1, with D tentatively TRBD1 (6 bases). CDR1 and CDR2 (germline): SNHLY, FYNNEI. There are 14 residues in the CDR3. Trimming cost V 8 bases and J 4 bases, with 17 bases left between them. CDR3 nucleotide sequence: TGTGCCAGCGGACCGTACGGGACATTCACTGAAGCTTTCTTT. Protein product: CASGPYGTFTEAFF.

This clone showed up just a few times. This rearrangement joins TRBV19 to TRBJ2-5, with D uncertain. Trimming left V 3 bases short and J 4 bases short, with 3 bases between. The CDR3 has 11 amino acids. The germline V gene has CDR1 LNHDA and CDR2 SQIVND (reference sequence). CDR3 sequence reads: CASSIRETQYF. The CDR3 DNA sequence: TGTGCCAGTAGTATCAGAGAGACCCAGTACTTC.

The chain uses TRBV7-9 and TRBJ1-1; 8 bases align to TRBD1. The CDR3 has 13 amino acids. Germline V lookup: CDR1 SEHNR, CDR2 FQNEAQ (reference sequence). Losses at the gene ends were 6 bases for V and 1 base for J; bases not matched to a gene: 1. The CDR3 sequence is CASRTGANTEAFF. The DNA for the CDR3 is TGTGCCAGCAGGACAGGGGCGAACACTGAAGCTTTCTTT. The variable domain in full, completed from reference TRBV7-9 and TRBJ1-1, reads DTGVSQNPRHKITKRGQNVTFRCDPISEHNRLYWYRQTLGQGPEFLTYFQNEAQLEKSRLLSDRFSAERPKGSFSTLEIQRTEQGDSAMYLCASRTGANTEAFFGQGTRLTVV.

In this sample, this clone turned up once. V gene TRBV13 combines with J gene TRBJ1-1; perhaps TRBD1 as D (6 bases). Trimming left V 5 bases short and J 4 bases short, with 11 bases between. Germline values: CDR1 PRHDT, CDR2 FYEKMQ (reference sequence). This CDR3 is built from 13 residues. DNA for the CDR3: TGTGCCAGCAGCGGGGGGGGCCTCACTGAAGCTTTCTTT. This translates into CASSGGGLTEAFF.

In its sample, this clone was seen a few times. The CDR3 DNA sequence: TGCGCCAGCAGCTTTGGCTCAGGGAATCAGCCCCAGCATTTT. Its translation is CASSFGSGNQPQHF. The chain couples TRBV5-1 to TRBJ1-5, with D maybe TRBD1 (5 bases). V gave up 2 bases and J gave up 4 bases, with 10 bases separating them. This CDR3 has 14 amino acids. Germline assignment: CDR1 SGHRS and CDR2 YFSETQ.

V usage is TRBV15 and J usage is TRBJ1-1; D is ambiguous. Trimming cost V 1 base and J 4 bases, with 10 bases left between them. From germline, CDR1 is LNHNV and CDR2 YYDKDF (reference sequence). This CDR3 has 14 amino acids. CDR3 amino acids: CATSRGDRGTEAFF. The CDR3 nucleotides are TGTGCCACCAGCAGAGGGGATCGGGGCACTGAAGCTTTCTTT.

V gene TRBV5-5 combines with J gene TRBJ1-4; no clear D gene. The CDR3 extends over 13 amino acids. V was clipped by 0 bases and J by 8 bases, with 8 bases between them. CDR1 is SGHKS and CDR2 is YYEKEE in the germline V gene (reference sequence). The CDR3 nucleotides are TGTGCCAGCAGCTTGGGCCCCAGAGAAAAACTGTTTTTT. Its translation is CASSLGPREKLFF.

The chain has TRBV2 and TRBJ2-5; the D gene is possibly TRBD1 (7 bases). Germline V lookup: CDR1 SNHLY, CDR2 FYNNEI. CDR3 length equals 14 residues. The V end lost 7 bases, the J end lost 2 bases, and 14 bases lay between the germline ends. CDR3 residues: CASTQGGKQETQYF. The CDR3 DNA is TGTGCCAGCACGCAGGGGGGTAAGCAAGAGACCCAGTACTTC.

This clone was detected a few times. This chain joins TRBV6-1 and TRBJ2-6; 7 bases map to TRBD1. This CDR3 is built from 13 residues. CDR1 is MNHNS, CDR2 SASEGT, per germline. V shed 7 bases, J shed 10 bases, and the junction held 7 bases outside the gene matches. The chain's CDR3 is CASKGQDTNVLTF. Written as DNA, the CDR3 is TGTGCCAGCAAAGGACAGGACACAAACGTCCTGACTTTC.

The CDR3 loop reads CASSLQGSSSYEQYF. The CDR3 bases are TGTGCCAGCAGTTTACAGGGGTCAAGCTCCTACGAGCAGTACTTC. This rearrangement joins TRBV28 to TRBJ2-7; a weak D match, TRBD1 (6 bases). Trimming left V 2 bases short and J 0 bases short, with 11 bases between. This CDR3 contains 15 residues. Germline CDR1 reads MDHEN; CDR2 reads SYDVKM.

This chain links TRBV2 with TRBJ2-5; tentative D call: TRBD1 (6 bases). This CDR3 is 16 amino acids long. V lost 3 bases to trimming and J lost 5 bases, with 19 bases between them. Germline values: CDR1 SNHLY, CDR2 FYNNEI. This CDR3 reads CASSDSTGRQGETQYF. The CDR3 bases are TGTGCCAGCAGTGATTCGACAGGTCGTCAGGGGGAGACCCAGTACTTC. Supplemented by reference TRBV2 and TRBJ2-5, the full variable domain reads EPEVTQTPSHQVTQMGQEVILRCVPISNHLYFYWYRQILGQKVEFLVSFYNNEISEKSEIFDDQFSVERPDGSNFTLKIRSTKLEDSAMYFCASSDSTGRQGETQYFGPGTRLLVL.

The table lists this clone with a few counts. The chain uses TRBV5-1 and TRBJ1-6; 12 nucleotides match TRBD1. Germline trimming cut 4 bases from V and 8 bases from J; bases unmatched to any gene: 13. The CDR3 runs 18 residues. Germline V gives CDR1 SGHRS, CDR2 YFSETQ. Here the CDR3 reads CASSPRPGGQGAHSPLHF. As DNA, the CDR3 is TGCGCCAGCAGCCCGAGGCCCGGGGGACAGGGGGCACATTCACCCCTCCACTTT.

V usage is TRBV7-8 and J usage is TRBJ1-5, with 9 bases identical to TRBD1. The CDR3 is 16 amino acids. V was pared by 5 bases and J by 4 bases, with 9 bases of the junction left unmatched. Germline V lookup: CDR1 SGHVS, CDR2 FQNEAQ. CDR3 residues: CASSAGQGERNQPQHF. CDR3 nucleotides: TGTGCCAGCAGCGCGGGACAGGGAGAGAGAAATCAGCCCCAGCATTTT. Looking up the rest from reference TRBV7-8 and TRBJ1-5 gives the full variable domain: GAGVSQSPRYKVAKRGQDVALRCDPISGHVSLFWYQQALGQGPEFLTYFQNEAQLDKSGLPSDRFFAERPEGSVSTLKIQRTQQEDSAVYLCASSAGQGERNQPQHFGDGTRLSIL.

The J gene is TRBJ2-5, the V gene TRBV5-6, with D possibly TRBD1 on 5 matching bases. With the DNA end fitting TRBJ2-7 better, the J assignment may be wrong. The CDR3 spans 15 residues. Germline lookup yields CDR1 SGHDT and CDR2 YYEEEE. This chain's CDR3 is CASSLPLTALYEQYF. The CDR3 DNA sequence: TGTGCCAGCAGCCTCCCCCTGACAGCCTTATACGAGCAGTACTTC.

The J gene is TRBJ2-2, the V gene TRBV5-1; D is perhaps TRBD1 (5 bases). This CDR3 is built from 14 residues. CDR1 is SGHRS and CDR2 is YFSETQ in the germline V gene. V was clipped by 4 bases and J by 6 bases, with 13 bases between them. The CDR3 protein is CASSPQGRPGELFF. Here the CDR3 DNA reads TGCGCCAGCAGCCCCCAGGGTAGGCCCGGGGAGCTGTTTTTT.

The J gene is TRBJ2-3, the V gene TRBV5-1, with 10 bases that match TRBD1. Germline CDR1 SGHRS, CDR2 YFSETQ. CDR3 size: 17 residues. J gave up 0 bases and V 0 bases, and 4 bases lay outside the gene matches. CDR3 DNA sequence: TGCGCCAGCAGCTTGGTAGTGGGACAGGGGAGCACAGATACGCAGTATTTT. This gives the protein CASSLVVGQGSTDTQYF.

This clone was seen a single time. This chain connects TRBV6-5 to TRBJ2-7; TRBD1 might be the D (6 bases). Trimming took off 6 bases at V and 0 bases at J, with 15 bases between the two ends. CDR3 length: 15 residues. Germline CDR1 is MNHEY and CDR2 is SVGAGI. The chain's CDR3 is CASRRRAGVSYEQYF. CDR3 in DNA: TGTGCCAGCAGGCGCCGTGCAGGGGTCTCCTACGAGCAGTACTTC.